Presented here are 28 T cell receptor beta chains from one specimen sequenced in a study of blood T cells in healthy people across ages. A J-beta primer mix and a sample-barcoded 5' primer were used in a second PCR of roughly 6 to 12 cycles. TCRdb used MiXCR to reprocess the 5' RACE reads, holding one entry per CDR3 protein. The repertoire holds roughly 700,000 distinct CDR3 sequences, 49% seen once, with 25% to 35% in the top ten. Input material: blood. The receptors originated from a woman aged 60-75 years in good health.

This clonotype was seen a single time. The gene calls are TRBV12-3 or TRBV12-4 and TRBJ1-1, with D unclear. Trimming left V 6 bases short and J 7 bases short, with 9 bases between. This CDR3 has 11 residues. CDR3 sequence: CASSPMLEAFF. The CDR3 DNA reads TGTGCCAGCAGCCCGATGCTTGAAGCTTTCTTT.

V is TRBV7-9 and J is TRBJ1-2, with no clear D. Germline CDR1 SEHNR, CDR2 FQNEAQ (reference sequence). The CDR3 is 14 amino acids. V was cut by 6 bases and J by 0 bases, with 11 bases left in between. In DNA form, the CDR3 reads TGTGCCAGCAGTCCACACCGAGCTAACTATGGCTACACCTTC. Translated: CASSPHRANYGYTF.

This CDR3 reads CASSLRTADTQYF. CDR3 bases: TGTGCCAGCAGCCTCCGGACAGCAGATACGCAGTATTTT. This chain connects TRBV6-2 or TRBV6-3 to TRBJ2-3, with D perhaps TRBD1 (6 bases). The CDR3 has 13 amino acids. The V gene's germline CDR1 is MNHEY and CDR2 SVGEGT. With 6 bases removed from V and 4 bases from J, the gap between germline ends came to 11 bases.

The CDR3 DNA sequence: TGCGCCAGCAGCTGGGGGACAGACTCTGGGGCCAACGTCCTGACTTTC. It codes for CASSWGTDSGANVLTF. The V gene is TRBV5-1, the J gene TRBJ2-6; 7 bases align to TRBD1. Trimming took 3 bases from V and 0 from J; bases not matched to a gene: 3. Germline values: CDR1 SGHRS, CDR2 YFSETQ. This CDR3 is built from 16 residues.

This clonotype occurred a few times. The chain couples TRBV7-2 to TRBJ2-7, with D tentatively TRBD2 (6 bases). Gene TRBJ2-5 matches the end of the DNA better, so the J call may be wrong. This CDR3 has 13 residues. Germline V CDR1 and CDR2: SGHTA, FQGNSA. In DNA form, the CDR3 reads TGTGCCAGCAGCCCGACTAGATTGGAGACCCAGTACTTC. It codes for CASSPTRLETQYF.

Details on this clonotype: One end of the junction fails to match germline, which may point to a read error. V and J are TRBV30 and TRBJ2-3; D possibly corresponds to TRBD2 (7 bases). The CDR3 spans 15 residues. Germline V gene lookup returns CDR1 GTSNPN and CDR2 SVGIG (reference sequence). The CDR3 nucleotides are TGTGCCCGGAGAAAGGAACAGGGAGGGGGAGATACGCAGTATTTT. It is translated as CARRKEQGGGDTQYF.

V usage is TRBV2 and J usage is TRBJ2-7, with a possible D match to TRBD1 (6 bases). The CDR3 spans 15 residues. Trimming stripped 6 bases from V and 0 bases from J, with 15 bases between. Germline CDR1 SNHLY, CDR2 FYNNEI. The CDR3 DNA sequence: TGTGCCAGCAGGAGGAACAGGGAGACCTCCTACGAGCAGTACTTC. It codes for CASRRNRETSYEQYF.

In DNA form, the CDR3 reads TGTGCCAGCAGCCAGGGTCTGGGATCAGGGGCCAACGTCCTGACTTTC. Its translation is CASSQGLGSGANVLTF. V gene TRBV3-1 combines with J gene TRBJ2-6; D call uncertain. Germline V gene sequence: CDR1 LGHDT, CDR2 YNNKEL (reference sequence). V shed 3 bases and J shed 4 bases, with 13 bases lying between them. The CDR3 length is 16 residues.

The chain carries TRBV25-1 and TRBJ1-1, with D perhaps matching TRBD1 (5 bases). There are 14 residues in the CDR3. Trimming removed 8 bases from V and 1 base from J, with 14 bases in between. Germline loops: CDR1 MGHDK, CDR2 SYGVNS. CDR3 in amino acids: CASQGRLANTEAFF. The CDR3 nucleotides read TGTGCCAGCCAGGGACGCCTCGCGAACACTGAAGCTTTCTTT.

This clonotype was detected only a few times. The chain has TRBV12-3 or TRBV12-4 and TRBJ1-5; D call uncertain. V dropped 2 bases and J dropped 7 bases, with 6 bases sitting between them. The CDR3 is 12 amino acids. The CDR3 loop reads CASSLPRQPQHF. Written as DNA, the CDR3 is TGTGCCAGCAGTTTACCGAGGCAGCCCCAGCATTTT.

The genes are TRBV5-4 and TRBJ2-5; TRBD1 or TRBD2 may be the D gene (5 bases each). Germline V gives CDR1 SGHNT, CDR2 YYREEE (reference sequence). Deletions cut 4 bases from V and 2 bases from J, with 18 bases between. This CDR3 region has 16 residues. CDR3 DNA sequence: TGTGCCAGCAGCCCTGGGACCGGCGCGGGTCAAGAGACCCAGTACTTC. Protein product: CASSPGTGAGQETQYF.

The gene calls are TRBV20-1 and TRBJ2-3, with TRBD2 matching 12 bases. The ends lost 3 bases at V and 1 base at J; junction bases unmatched: 2. The CDR3 is 15 residues long. Germline values: CDR1 DFQATT, CDR2 SNEGSKA (reference sequence). CDR3 DNA sequence: TGCAGTGCTAGGACTAGCGGGAGAGGCACAGATACGCAGTATTTT. It specifies CSARTSGRGTDTQYF.

The V and J genes are TRBV4-3 and TRBJ1-2; TRBD1 is a possible D gene (6 bases). Germline lookup yields CDR1 LGHNA and CDR2 YSLEER. This CDR3 is 16 amino acids long. Between the trimmed V and J ends, which lost 1 base and 0 bases, there was a span of 12 bases. The DNA of the CDR3 is TGCGCCAGCAGCCAAGGGCCAGGGGTACCTAACTATGGCTACACCTTC. Translated: CASSQGPGVPNYGYTF.

V usage is TRBV5-1 and J usage is TRBJ1-2, with no clear D. This CDR3 is built from 13 residues. V lost 1 base to trimming and J lost 8 bases, with 12 bases between them. CDR1 and CDR2 from the germline V gene are SGHRS and YFSETQ. CDR3 sequence reads: CASSLTEGSGYTF. CDR3 bases: TGCGCCAGCAGCTTGACGGAGGGTAGCGGCTACACCTTC. The whole variable domain, remainder taken from reference TRBV5-1 and TRBJ1-2, is KAGVTQTPRYLIKTRGQQVTLSCSPISGHRSVSWYQQTPGQGLQFLFEYFSETQRNKGNFPGRFSGRQFSNSRSEMNVSTLELGDSALYLCASSLTEGSGYTFGSGTRLTVV.

The gene calls are TRBV18 and TRBJ2-1; maybe TRBD1 (6 bases). CDR1 and CDR2 (germline): KGHSH, LQKENI. V was shortened by 0 bases and J by 5 bases, with 11 bases between the two germline ends. The CDR3 is made up of 15 amino acids. The CDR3 DNA follows: TGTGCCAGCTCACCACCAAGGGGACAAGACAATGAGCAGTTCTTC. Protein: CASSPPRGQDNEQFF.

This clonotype has just a few counts. The chain uses TRBV5-5 and TRBJ2-3, with no clear D. V lost 0 bases and J lost 0, with 8 bases in between. Per the germline V gene, CDR1 is SGHKS and CDR2 is YYEKEE (reference sequence). The CDR3 runs 15 residues. CDR3 sequence reads: CASSLDGPSTDTQYF. DNA for the CDR3: TGTGCCAGCAGCTTGGACGGGCCTAGCACAGATACGCAGTATTTT.

CDR3 nucleotides: TGTGCCAGCAGCCCTCGGACTAGCGGGAGGCCCCGATATAACTACGAGCAGTACTTC. This encodes CASSPRTSGRPRYNYEQYF. The genes are TRBV7-9 and TRBJ2-7; TRBD2 aligns across 14 bases. CDR1 is SEHNR and CDR2 is FQNEAQ in the germline V gene (reference sequence). This CDR3 spans 19 amino acids. The junction had 15 bases not matched to a gene; V was cut back by 5 bases and J by 3 bases.

Remarks on this clonotype: One junction end does not reproduce the germline sequence, and a read error may be involved. The CDR3: CASSLAPGPQKTQYF. The CDR3 DNA reads as TGTGCCAGCAGTTTAGCGCCCGGGCCCCAGAAGACCCAGTACTTC. The gene calls are TRBV7-2 and TRBJ2-5; TRBD2 might be the D (5 bases). Germline V gene lookup returns CDR1 SGHTA and CDR2 FQGNSA. This CDR3 spans 15 amino acids.

In this sample, this clonotype turned up a few times. CDR3 region: CASSQGGLAGVNEQFF. The CDR3 nucleotides are TGTGCCAGCAGCCAAGGGGGACTAGCGGGAGTCAATGAGCAGTTCTTC. V is TRBV4-2 and J is TRBJ2-1; 14 positions agree with TRBD2. This CDR3 is built from 16 residues. Germline CDR1 reads LGHNA; CDR2 reads YNFKEQ. After removal of 1 base from V and 6 bases from J, the junction contained 2 bases not matched to a gene.

This rearrangement joins TRBV4-3 to TRBJ2-4; D is tentatively TRBD1 or TRBD2 (6 bases each). The ends were cut back, 4 bases at V and 8 bases at J, with 12 bases in the middle. CDR1 is LGHNA and CDR2 is YSLEER in the germline V gene. The CDR3 consists of 13 residues. CDR3 residues: CASSRSRGDIQYF. The DNA for the CDR3 is TGCGCCAGCAGCCGGAGTAGGGGGGACATTCAGTACTTC.

For this clonotype: At one end, the junction sequence differs from germline, possibly due to a read error. CDR3 sequence reads: CASSLEASTAYEQYF. The CDR3 DNA reads as TGTGCTAGCAGCTTAGAGGCCTCGACAGCCTACGAGCAGTACTTC. This sequence joins TRBV7-7 and TRBJ2-7, with a possible D match to TRBD1 (5 bases). The CDR3 runs 15 residues. CDR1 SSHAT and CDR2 FNYEAQ come from the germline V gene (reference sequence).

Only a few counts were recorded for this clonotype. This chain links TRBV7-2 with TRBJ1-6; D gene ambiguous. The CDR3 is made up of 15 amino acids. V was pared by 2 bases and J by 10 bases, with 15 bases between. From germline, CDR1 is SGHTA and CDR2 FQGNSA. The DNA for the CDR3 is TGTGCCAGCAGCTTAAGTACTGGGGAGGCGTCACCCCTCCACTTT. Encoded protein: CASSLSTGEASPLHF. The whole variable domain, remainder taken from reference TRBV7-2 and TRBJ1-6, is GAGVSQSPSNKVTEKGKDVELRCDPISGHTALYWYRQSLGQGLEFLIYFQGNSAPDKSGLPSDRFSAERTGGSVSTLTIQRTQQEDSAVYLCASSLSTGEASPLHFGNGTRLTVT.

The chain carries TRBV7-6 and TRBJ2-1; 9 nucleotides align to TRBD2. V lost 2 bases and J lost 5; bases outside the gene matches: 4. The CDR3 is 15 residues long. Germline values: CDR1 SGHVS, CDR2 FNYEAQ. The DNA of the CDR3 is TGTGCCAGCAGCTTATCTGCTAGCGGGGACAATGAGCAGTTCTTC. This translates into CASSLSASGDNEQFF.

The chain carries TRBV15 and TRBJ2-7; the match to TRBD1 covers 10 bases. V was clipped by 0 bases and J by 3 bases; unmatched bases: 2. CDR3 length: 15 amino acids. Per the germline V gene, CDR1 is LNHNV and CDR2 is YYDKDF (reference sequence). CDR3 region: CATSRERDRGYEQYF. Here the CDR3 DNA reads TGTGCCACCAGCAGAGAGCGGGACAGGGGCTACGAGCAGTACTTC.

The table lists this clonotype with many counts. The chain carries TRBV7-2 and TRBJ2-3; 7 bases fit TRBD2. This CDR3 spans 16 amino acids. Germline V gene lookup returns CDR1 SGHTA and CDR2 FQGNSA. With 3 bases clipped from V and 0 bases from J, the junction kept 6 bases outside the gene matches. CDR3 bases: TGTGCCAGCAGCTTTCGACCAGCGGGAAGCACAGATACGCAGTATTTT. It specifies CASSFRPAGSTDTQYF.

The rearrangement uses TRBV28 and TRBJ1-2, with a tentative D call TRBD1 (5 bases). The germline CDR1 and CDR2 sequences are MDHEN and SYDVKM. The CDR3 consists of 13 residues. V lost 8 bases and J lost 4, with 14 bases in between. The CDR3 nucleotides are TGTGCCAGCTATCAAGGGGATAGCTATGGCTACACCTTC. Its protein product is CASYQGDSYGYTF.

The chain links TRBV3-1 to TRBJ2-3; TRBD2 matches 8 bases. This CDR3 comprises 15 residues. Germline assignment: CDR1 LGHDT and CDR2 YNNKEL (reference sequence). The V gene end was trimmed by 4 bases and the J gene end by 8 bases; junction bases not matched to a gene: 11. The CDR3 DNA reads TGTGCCAGCAGCCTGCCGGGGGGGCAAAGTGGTACGCAGTATTTT. Translated: CASSLPGGQSGTQYF.

The chain employs TRBV3-1 and TRBJ1-6, with 8 positions matching TRBD1. Per germline, CDR1 LGHDT and CDR2 YNNKEL (reference sequence). This CDR3 is 14 amino acids long. V gave up 3 bases and J gave up 8 bases; unmatched junction bases: 3. The CDR3 loop is CASSQTGEHSPLHF. The CDR3 DNA follows: TGTGCCAGCAGCCAGACAGGGGAACATTCACCCCTCCACTTT.